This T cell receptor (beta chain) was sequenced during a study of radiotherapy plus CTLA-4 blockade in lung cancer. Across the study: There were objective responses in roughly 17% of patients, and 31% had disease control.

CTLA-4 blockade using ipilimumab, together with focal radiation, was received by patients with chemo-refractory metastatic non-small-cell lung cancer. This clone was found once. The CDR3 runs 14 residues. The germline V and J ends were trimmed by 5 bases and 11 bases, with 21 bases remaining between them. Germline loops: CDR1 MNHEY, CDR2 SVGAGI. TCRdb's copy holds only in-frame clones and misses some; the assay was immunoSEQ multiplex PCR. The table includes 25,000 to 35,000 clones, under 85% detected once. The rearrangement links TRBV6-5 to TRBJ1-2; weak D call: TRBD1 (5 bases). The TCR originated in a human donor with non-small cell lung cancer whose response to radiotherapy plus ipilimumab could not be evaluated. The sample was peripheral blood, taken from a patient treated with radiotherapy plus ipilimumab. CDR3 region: CASSPPGGGRSYTF. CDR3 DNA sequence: TGTGCCAGCAGTCCACCGGGGGGGGGAAGGAGTTACACCTTC.